These T cell receptor beta chains were read from a single sample in a study of identical twins. TCRdb processed the 5' RACE reads anew with MiXCR; each CDR3 protein has one entry. The sample includes about 890,000 distinct CDR3 sequences, 12% of them seen just once. The same sample was also studied in work on yellow fever vaccine responses in identical twins.

What was sequenced was PBMCs. The receptors come from a woman between 18 and 29 years old in good health. The CDR3 runs from the conserved cysteine through the conserved F or W.

j_call v_call cdr3_aa
TRBJ1-6 TRBV7-6 CASSSGRGRVSPLHF
TRBJ2-7 TRBV11-2 CASSPPPSLGYTYGQYF
TRBJ2-3 TRBV11-2 CASSLDPLNRGKTDTQYF
TRBJ2-3 TRBV6-2/TRBV6-3 CASRDRGTNTDTQYF
TRBJ2-5 TRBV7-9 CASSLKGAEETQYF
TRBJ2-5 TRBV15 CATSRSPQETQYF
TRBJ1-1 TRBV4-2 CASSQDFRANAEAFF
TRBJ2-2 TRBV7-3 CASSFQGGGTGELFF
TRBJ2-3 TRBV7-4 CATSQEASGSTDTQYF
TRBJ2-7 TRBV28 CASSARAGTRGGGEQYF